The 28 T cell receptor beta chains listed next were all sequenced from one sample in a study of T cell clusters in autoimmune cytopenias. Each sample's input was roughly 250 ng genomic DNA, 35,000 to 40,000 genome equivalents. TRB was amplified by touch-down multiplex PCR, primer pools A and B combined. TCRdb reprocessed the multiplex PCR reads and reports one entry per CDR3 protein, with no DNA. The sample yields 10,000 to 15,000 distinct CDR3 sequences, of which the top ten take up about 3%. These data also formed part of another study, on T cell repertoires in aging, cancer and after chemotherapy.

The material sequenced was peripheral blood. Source of these receptors: a human donor in good health.

The gene calls are TRBV20-1 and TRBJ2-2; the TRBD2 assignment by TCRdb is unverifiable without DNA. This CDR3 contains 16 residues. Looked up from germline, CDR1 is DFQATT and CDR2 is SNEGSKA (reference sequence). The CDR3 protein is CSARGGGHVIAGELFF.

This sequence joins TRBV5-4 and TRBJ1-1; checking the TCRdb D call of TRBD1 is not possible without DNA. In germline, CDR1 is SGHNT, CDR2 YYREEE (reference sequence). The CDR3 covers 18 residues. CDR3 in amino acids: CASSSPSGTGAIGTEAFF.

J is TRBJ2-3 and V is TRBV7-2; the D call from TCRdb, TRBD1, cannot be confirmed without DNA. The CDR3 length is 14 residues. Germline assignment: CDR1 SGHTA and CDR2 FQGNSA. CDR3 loop: CASSPAGGTDTQYF.

The genes are TRBV12-3 or TRBV12-4 and TRBJ1-1; the D call of TRBD1 rests on TCRdb alone, since no DNA is present to check it. The CDR3 length is 14 residues. CDR3 loop: CASRGTGMNTEAFF.

The chain uses TRBV7-9 and TRBJ2-7. The CDR3 spans 14 residues. The V gene's germline CDR1 is SEHNR and CDR2 FQNEAQ (reference sequence). The CDR3 loop is CASSLGSSPYEQYF.

The J gene is TRBJ2-2, the V gene TRBV5-1; TCRdb indicates TRBD1, and absent DNA this call remains unverified. CDR1 is SGHRS, CDR2 YFSETQ, per germline. The CDR3 sequence is 13 residues long. The CDR3 here is CASSKDRAGELFF.

CDR3 amino acids: CASSPPPNVGVNTGELFF. The J gene is TRBJ2-2, the V gene TRBV7-2; checking the TCRdb D call of TRBD2 is not possible without DNA. The CDR3 covers 18 residues. CDR1 and CDR2 from the germline V gene are SGHTA and FQGNSA.

In terms of frequency, this clonotype is medium-sized (0.01 to 0.1%). The rearrangement joins TRBV28 to TRBJ2-7; TCRdb gives TRBD1 as the D gene, but with no DNA this cannot be confirmed. The CDR3 has 15 amino acids. Germline CDR1 and CDR2: MDHEN and SYDVKM. CDR3 residues: CASSFGTGSRYEQYF.

The V gene is TRBV7-2, the J gene TRBJ1-6; TCRdb returns TRBD1, unconfirmable since there is no DNA. Germline V gives CDR1 SGHTA, CDR2 FQGNSA. The CDR3 is 14 residues long. The CDR3 loop is CASSSRQGLSPLHF.

Judged by frequency, this clonotype is medium-sized. The chain carries TRBV6-2 or TRBV6-3 and TRBJ2-7. The germline gives CDR1 MNHEY, CDR2 SVGEGT. This CDR3 contains 14 residues. The CDR3 reads CASSYSEGHYEQYF.

This sequence joins TRBV5-6 and TRBJ1-1; the TCRdb call, TRBD1, lacks DNA for checking. The CDR3 spans 13 residues. Germline CDR1 SGHDT, CDR2 YYEEEE. CDR3 sequence: CASSYDRGRGAFF.

The V and J genes are TRBV5-6 and TRBJ1-3. Germline values: CDR1 SGHDT, CDR2 YYEEEE. The CDR3 is made up of 15 amino acids. CDR3 residues: CASSLRLHSGNTIYF.

V usage is TRBV28 and J usage is TRBJ2-1; TCRdb returns TRBD1, unconfirmable since there is no DNA. Per germline, CDR1 MDHEN and CDR2 SYDVKM. The length of the CDR3 is 13 residues. CDR3 sequence reads: CASSPRGGGEQFF.

This chain connects TRBV10-3 to TRBJ2-5; TCRdb's D call, TRBD1, is unchecked because there is no DNA. The CDR3 consists of 13 residues. The germline V gene encodes CDR1 ENHRY and CDR2 SYGVKD. CDR3 residues: CAISAGTLETQYF.

J is TRBJ2-6 and V is TRBV7-3; TCRdb picks TRBD2, but there is no DNA to check that call. Germline V gene data show CDR1 as SGHTA and CDR2 as FQGTGA. This CDR3 has 16 residues. This CDR3 reads CASSRPEGSGANVLTF.

This chain uses TRBV4-3 with TRBJ1-2. Looked up from germline, CDR1 is LGHNA and CDR2 is YSLEER. This CDR3 comprises 14 residues. The CDR3 sequence: CASSQEGSNYGYTF.

This chain links TRBV6-2 or TRBV6-3 with TRBJ2-5; as DNA is missing, the TRBD1 call by TCRdb cannot be tested. This CDR3 has 15 residues. Germline V gene sequence: CDR1 MNHEY, CDR2 SVGEGT. The CDR3 sequence: CASRQPRDNEETQYF.

This clonotype is classed as medium-sized (0.01 to 0.1%) by frequency. This CDR3 is CASSLARAVGTEAFF. The chain is built from TRBV7-2 and TRBJ1-1. Germline lookup yields CDR1 SGHTA and CDR2 FQGNSA. This CDR3 has 15 residues.

This clonotype registers medium-sized by frequency. The chain uses TRBV27 and TRBJ2-1; no DNA is available, so the TRBD1 call from TCRdb remains unchecked. The CDR3 is 14 residues long. Germline values: CDR1 MNHEY, CDR2 SMNVEV (reference sequence). The CDR3: CASSPGQGNNEQFF.

The J gene is TRBJ2-3, the V gene TRBV6-4; TCRdb designates TRBD1, a call that cannot be tested without DNA. CDR1 and CDR2 (germline): MRHNA, SNTAGT. This CDR3 region has 16 residues. This CDR3 is CASSDGRDGSTDTQYF.

This chain joins TRBV28 and TRBJ2-3; without DNA, the TCRdb call of TRBD2 cannot be checked. The CDR3 spans 15 residues. The germline V gene has CDR1 MDHEN and CDR2 SYDVKM. The CDR3 spells CASSLGSGKLDTQYF.

This clonotype is labeled medium-sized based on frequency. The J gene is TRBJ2-6, the V gene TRBV5-4; TCRdb calls TRBD1, which cannot be checked without DNA. Germline CDR1 is SGHNT and CDR2 is YYREEE (reference sequence). The CDR3 runs to 16 residues. The CDR3 is CASGQGHLSGANVLTF. The complete variable domain, with remaining parts taken from reference TRBV5-4 and TRBJ2-6, reads ETGVTQSPTHLIKTRGQQVTLRCSSQSGHNTVSWYQQALGQGPQFIFQYYREEENGRGNFPPRFSGLQFPNYSSELNVNALELDDSALYLCASGQGHLSGANVLTFGAGSRLTVL.

This rearrangement joins TRBV19 to TRBJ2-7; absent DNA, TCRdb's TRBD2 call cannot be checked. There are 14 residues in the CDR3. CDR1 is LNHDA and CDR2 is SQIVND in the germline V gene (reference sequence). The CDR3 sequence is CASSIVGLNYEQYF.

This chain links TRBV24-1 with TRBJ1-2; TCRdb outputs TRBD1, but without DNA this stays unchecked. This CDR3 contains 16 residues. In germline, CDR1 is KGHDR, CDR2 SFDVKD. This CDR3 is CATSDRRWGQTYGYTF.

The V and J genes are TRBV7-2 and TRBJ1-1. CDR1 is SGHTA and CDR2 is FQGNSA in the germline V gene. The CDR3 has 16 residues. CDR3 sequence: CASSLGFGTMNTEAFF.

This chain connects TRBV5-6 to TRBJ2-7; there is no DNA to check the TCRdb D call of TRBD2. CDR1 is SGHDT and CDR2 is YYEEEE in the germline V gene. The CDR3 length is 16 residues. The CDR3 reads CASSLITTGPGSEQYF. Looking up the rest from reference TRBV5-6 and TRBJ2-7 gives the full variable domain: DAGVTQSPTHLIKTRGQQVTLRCSPKSGHDTVSWYQQALGQGPQFIFQYYEEEERQRGNFPDRFSGHQFPNYSSELNVNALLLGDSALYLCASSLITTGPGSEQYFGPGTRLTVT.

By frequency, this clonotype is medium-sized. The chain couples TRBV6-2 or TRBV6-3 to TRBJ2-3; with no DNA, the TCRdb D assignment of TRBD2 cannot be verified. CDR1 and CDR2 (germline): MNHEY, SVGEGT. The CDR3 consists of 17 residues. The CDR3 reads CASSLSVAGVGSDTQYF.

Here the CDR3 reads CASSLAPPGATNEKLFF. The rearrangement joins TRBV7-9 to TRBJ1-4; TCRdb selects TRBD1, and the lack of DNA leaves this call unchecked. CDR1 is SEHNR and CDR2 is FQNEAQ in the germline V gene (reference sequence). The CDR3 covers 17 residues.